In its sample, the clone carrying this T cell receptor beta chain was seen a few times. This record belongs to a study of T cells in Graves' hyperthyroidism and ophthalmopathy. This CDR3 comprises 13 residues. V gave up 6 bases and J gave up 6 bases; unmatched junction bases: 8. Using RNA transcripts as the source, TCR beta CDR3 regions were amplified. RT-PCR in the first round (using the HTBI primer set) targeted the TCR CDR3. TCRdb itself ran the multiplex PCR reads through MiXCR, one entry per CDR3 protein. The sample contains about 280,000 distinct CDR3 sequences, less than 30% of which appear only once.

Sequencing used blood. The TCR was taken from a man aged 35-49 years with Graves' hyperthyroidism that later progressed to Graves' ophthalmopathy. J is TRBJ2-7 and V is TRBV12-3 or TRBV12-4; TRBD1 matches 7 bases. Here the CDR3 DNA reads TGTGCCAGCAGGCCCGGGACAGACTCCGAGCAGTACTTC. Translating it yields CASRPGTDSEQYF.